These 32 T cell receptor beta chains originate from one sample sequenced in a study of STAT3 mutations in large granular lymphocyte leukemia. These TCRs' antigens remain unknown. Study results and caveats: Every T-cell large granular lymphocyte leukemia patient had at least one immunodominant TCR beta clonotype.

Clones were sequenced by immunoSEQ multiplex PCR, and TCRdb holds only the in-frame ones, with some missing. The sample consists of about 42,000 clones, roughly three quarters of them appearing once. The sequenced material came from PBMCs. The origin of the receptors is a human donor with T large granular lymphocyte leukemia. Some clones in this sample may be carry-over from other donors' samples.

This sequence joins TRBV7-9 and TRBJ1-6; D is perhaps TRBD1 (5 bases). Trimming removed 2 bases at V and 7 bases at J, with 9 bases between. The CDR3 totals 14 residues. Germline V gene sequence: CDR1 SEHNR, CDR2 FQNEAQ (reference sequence). The CDR3 sequence is CASSLWGVNSPLHF. DNA of the CDR3: TGTGCCAGCAGCTTATGGGGGGTGAATTCACCCCTCCACTTT.

The V and J genes are TRBV6-5 and TRBJ2-1, with 10 nucleotides matching TRBD1. Germline values: CDR1 MNHEY, CDR2 SVGAGI. The J segment lost 3 bases and the V segment lost 5 bases, leaving 4 bases of the junction unmatched. The CDR3 spans 15 residues. The CDR3 region is CASSLRDRGYNEQFF. CDR3 nucleotide sequence: TGTGCCAGCAGTCTCCGGGACAGGGGCTACAATGAGCAGTTCTTC.

About this clone: At one end the junction does not follow the germline gene, possibly because of a read error. The V and J genes are TRBV4-2 and TRBJ1-2, with D uncertain. This CDR3 comprises 13 residues. CDR1 LGHNA and CDR2 YNFKEQ come from the germline V gene. The CDR3 sequence is CASSQGSRYGYTF. The CDR3 DNA follows: TGTGCCAGCAGTCAAGGGAGTCGGTATGGCTACACCTTC.

This chain links TRBV4-3 with TRBJ1-2; 10 nucleotides line up with TRBD1. There are 15 residues in the CDR3. Germline CDR1 reads LGHNA; CDR2 reads YSLEER. With 2 bases clipped from V and 7 bases from J, the junction kept 7 bases outside the gene matches. The CDR3 DNA reads TGCGCCAGCAGCCAATTCATCAGGACAGGGGGTGGCTACACCTTC. Translated, it gives CASSQFIRTGGGYTF.

The rearrangement uses TRBV7-9 and TRBJ2-3; TRBD2 aligns across 12 bases. This CDR3 region has 15 residues. The germline CDR1 and CDR2 sequences are SEHNR and FQNEAQ (reference sequence). The junction had 5 bases not matched to a gene; V was cut back by 6 bases and J by 4 bases. The CDR3 here is CASRQLAGGPDTQYF. CDR3 DNA: TGTGCCAGCAGACAACTAGCGGGGGGACCAGATACGCAGTATTTT.

This chain joins TRBV29-1 and TRBJ2-1; the D is unclear. The CDR3 contains 14 residues. V lost 4 bases and J lost 0, with 10 bases in between. CDR1 is SQVTM and CDR2 is ANQGSEA in the germline V gene. The CDR3 region has the DNA TGCAGCGTTGTTCCCGGTAGCTCCTACAATGAGCAGTTCTTC. Encoded protein: CSVVPGSSYNEQFF.

The chain has TRBV5-1 and TRBJ1-1; no firm D call. This CDR3 has 14 residues. V shed 0 bases and J shed 2 bases, with 8 bases lying between them. Looked up from germline, CDR1 is SGHRS and CDR2 is YFSETQ. CDR3 DNA sequence: TGCGCCAGCAGCTTGGACGGAGGAAACACTGAAGCTTTCTTT. It codes for CASSLDGGNTEAFF. The full variable domain, completed using reference TRBV5-1 and TRBJ1-1, is KAGVTQTPRYLIKTRGQQVTLSCSPISGHRSVSWYQQTPGQGLQFLFEYFSETQRNKGNFPGRFSGRQFSNSRSEMNVSTLELGDSALYLCASSLDGGNTEAFFGQGTRLTVV.

The rearrangement uses TRBV28 and TRBJ1-1, with no clear D. This CDR3 is 11 amino acids long. Per germline, CDR1 MDHEN and CDR2 SYDVKM. Trimming pared 2 bases from V and 7 bases from J, leaving 5 bases between. The CDR3 region has the DNA TGTGCCAGCAGTTTAACCTATGAAGCTTTCTTT. Its protein is CASSLTYEAFF.

V and J are TRBV28 and TRBJ1-3; 9 positions agree with TRBD1. CDR3 length equals 15 residues. Germline CDR1 is MDHEN and CDR2 is SYDVKM. With V trimmed by 4 bases and J by 4 bases, 5 bases remained unmatched. CDR3 sequence: CASSSLTGGGNTIYF. The DNA of the CDR3 is TGTGCCAGCAGTTCGTTGACAGGGGGAGGAAACACCATATATTTT. Complete variable domain (other parts from reference TRBV28 and TRBJ1-3): DVKVTQSSRYLVKRTGEKVFLECVQDMDHENMFWYRQDPGLGLRLIYFSYDVKMKEKGDIPEGYSVSREKKERFSLILESASTNQTSMYLCASSSLTGGGNTIYFGEGSWLTVV.

The chain recombines TRBV19 with TRBJ1-2, with TRBD1 matching 7 bases. There are 15 residues in the CDR3. J gave up 7 bases and V 4 bases, and 12 bases lay outside the gene matches. Germline V lookup: CDR1 LNHDA, CDR2 SQIVND (reference sequence). CDR3 region: CASSTSRGASGGYTF. CDR3 sequence (DNA): TGTGCCAGTAGTACAAGCAGGGGGGCCTCCGGTGGCTACACCTTC.

This chain uses TRBV28 with TRBJ1-1; D is ambiguous. Germline V gives CDR1 MDHEN, CDR2 SYDVKM. Deletions cut 6 bases from V and 4 bases from J, with 15 bases between. The CDR3 runs to 14 residues. DNA for the CDR3: TGTGCCAGCAGGCCGTCCGCAGGTTCCACTGAAGCTTTCTTT. This encodes CASRPSAGSTEAFF.

The CDR3 DNA reads as TGTGCCAGCAGAAGAGGAGGAGGGGCCGCGGCCCAGTACTTC. As protein: CASRRGGGAAAQYF. This chain uses TRBV6-5 with TRBJ2-5; D might be TRBD2 (6 bases). This CDR3 comprises 14 residues. Germline CDR1 reads MNHEY; CDR2 reads SVGAGI. V was cut by 6 bases and J by 9 bases, with 20 bases left in between.

The chain carries TRBV7-2 and TRBJ2-5, with a tentative D call TRBD1 (6 bases). The CDR3 consists of 15 residues. Looked up from germline, CDR1 is SGHTA and CDR2 is FQGNSA. V lost 1 base and J 5 bases, leaving 14 bases between the germline ends. CDR3 sequence (DNA): TGTGCCAGCAGCTTAGGACAGGCCCTGGGGGAGACCCAGTACTTC. Its protein is CASSLGQALGETQYF.

This chain uses TRBV28 with TRBJ1-6; D gene unclear. Looked up from germline, CDR1 is MDHEN and CDR2 is SYDVKM. The CDR3 sequence is 15 residues long. V dropped 3 bases and J dropped 7 bases, with 13 bases sitting between them. The CDR3 nucleotides read TGTGCCAGCAGTTTTCCGGGAAACGGAAATTCACCCCTCCACTTT. Protein: CASSFPGNGNSPLHF.

The gene calls are TRBV7-2 and TRBJ2-1, with D uncertain. Germline CDR1 SGHTA, CDR2 FQGNSA. The V and J ends lost 4 bases and 10 bases respectively, with 14 bases between them. CDR3 length: 13 amino acids. The CDR3 nucleotides read TGTGCCAGCAGCTCCCGGACCCAAAGGGAGCAGTTCTTC. Translated, it gives CASSSRTQREQFF.

The chain uses TRBV30 and TRBJ2-7; D may be TRBD1 (6 bases). Deletions cut 3 bases from V and 7 bases from J, with 19 bases between. CDR3 size: 14 residues. Per germline, CDR1 GTSNPN and CDR2 SVGIG (reference sequence). CDR3 sequence: CAWRRGTRPGEQYF. In nucleotides, the CDR3 is TGTGCCTGGAGGAGGGGGACGAGGCCTGGGGAGCAGTACTTC.

J is TRBJ2-7 and V is TRBV30; a weak D match, TRBD2 (5 bases). CDR3 size: 12 residues. Germline-derived CDR1 and CDR2 are GTSNPN and SVGIG (reference sequence). Between the trimmed V and J ends, which lost 2 bases and 8 bases, there was a span of 13 bases. The CDR3, as DNA: TGTGCCTGGAGTAGAACGGACTCACAGCAGTACTTC. Translation gives CAWSRTDSQQYF.

The chain links TRBV4-1 to TRBJ1-3, with 7 positions matching TRBD1. Germline CDR1 reads MGHRA; CDR2 reads YSYEKL. The CDR3 runs to 18 residues. V dropped 0 bases and J dropped 4; count of bases not matched to a gene: 12. The CDR3 DNA reads TGCGCCAGCAGCCAAGATCCAGGGGGGCACCCGGCCGGAAACACCATATATTTT. It encodes CASSQDPGGHPAGNTIYF.

This sequence joins TRBV13 and TRBJ2-1; D possibly corresponds to TRBD2 (6 bases). In germline, CDR1 is PRHDT, CDR2 FYEKMQ (reference sequence). The CDR3 is 14 residues long. With 5 bases removed from V and 0 bases from J, the gap between germline ends came to 8 bases. DNA of the CDR3: TGTGCCAGCAGCCCGGGGGTCTCCTACAATGAGCAGTTCTTC. Protein sequence: CASSPGVSYNEQFF.

This chain uses TRBV9 with TRBJ2-1; TRBD2 agrees at 7 bases. The germline V gene encodes CDR1 SGDLS and CDR2 YYNGEE. V dropped 2 bases and J dropped 0; count of bases not matched to a gene: 5. This CDR3 has 16 residues. The chain's CDR3 is CASSVSSGPSYNEQFF. Written as DNA, the CDR3 is TGTGCCAGCAGCGTTTCTAGCGGCCCCTCCTACAATGAGCAGTTCTTC.

The chain carries TRBV29-1 and TRBJ1-2; possible D gene TRBD1, 6 bases. CDR3 size: 14 residues. Germline lookup yields CDR1 SQVTM and CDR2 ANQGSEA. Trimming removed 2 bases from V and 4 bases from J, with 14 bases in between. The CDR3 region is CSVETGTPVYGYTF. The CDR3 DNA reads TGCAGCGTTGAAACCGGGACACCAGTCTATGGCTACACCTTC.

This chain joins TRBV27 and TRBJ2-2; no clear D gene. V shed 2 bases and J shed 6 bases, with 10 bases lying between them. CDR3 size: 14 residues. Germline loops: CDR1 MNHEY, CDR2 SMNVEV (reference sequence). The CDR3 loop reads CASSLVGLAGELFF. Written as DNA, the CDR3 is TGTGCCAGCAGTTTAGTTGGTCTCGCCGGGGAGCTGTTTTTT.

The V call is TRBV14, the J call TRBJ1-5; D is unclear. The CDR3 is 13 residues long. Germline-derived CDR1 and CDR2 are SGHDN and FVKESK. V lost 3 bases, J lost 4 bases, and 7 bases lay in between. In nucleotides, the CDR3 is TGTGCCAGCAGCCAGGGTTTAAATCAGCCCCAGCATTTT. It encodes CASSQGLNQPQHF.

V gene TRBV19 combines with J gene TRBJ1-2; TRBD1 might be the D (5 bases). The germline V and J ends were trimmed by 6 bases and 7 bases, with 12 bases remaining between them. Germline V gene data show CDR1 as LNHDA and CDR2 as SQIVND (reference sequence). The CDR3 length is 12 residues. This CDR3 reads CASSLRDSGYTF. In DNA, the CDR3 is TGTGCCAGTAGCCTCCGGGACTCTGGCTACACCTTC.

V and J are TRBV2 and TRBJ2-1, with D perhaps TRBD1 (7 bases). Germline lookup yields CDR1 SNHLY and CDR2 FYNNEI. The CDR3 is made up of 14 amino acids. Trimming took off 7 bases at V and 6 bases at J, with 16 bases between the two ends. For the CDR3, the DNA is TGTGCCAGCAATGGAGGGAACAGGGGCAATGAGCAGTTCTTC. Translating it yields CASNGGNRGNEQFF. Full variable domain (rest looked up from reference TRBV2 and TRBJ2-1): EPEVTQTPSHQVTQMGQEVILRCVPISNHLYFYWYRQILGQKVEFLVSFYNNEISEKSEIFDDQFSVERPDGSNFTLKIRSTKLEDSAMYFCASNGGNRGNEQFFGPGTRLTVL.

This rearrangement joins TRBV4-1 to TRBJ1-4; TRBD1 might be the D (5 bases). In germline, CDR1 is MGHRA, CDR2 YSYEKL. This CDR3 contains 13 residues. The ends were cut back, 4 bases at V and 11 bases at J, with 14 bases in the middle. CDR3 sequence reads: CASSLVGEGKLFF. The CDR3 coding sequence is TGCGCCAGCAGCCTTGTGGGGGAAGGGAAACTGTTTTTT.

The rearrangement links TRBV7-2 to TRBJ2-7; D is unresolved. V was cut by 2 bases and J by 3 bases, with 8 bases left in between. The CDR3 covers 13 residues. Germline CDR1 and CDR2: SGHTA and FQGNSA. CDR3 in amino acids: CASSLRVNYEQYV. In DNA, the CDR3 is TGTGCCAGCAGCTTAAGAGTTAACTACGAGCAGTACGTC.

This clone appeared a few times. This chain links TRBV11-2 with TRBJ1-2; the D gene is possibly TRBD1 (6 bases). There are 15 residues in the CDR3. V lost 4 bases, J lost 0 bases, and 12 bases lay in between. The germline gives CDR1 SGHAT, CDR2 FQNNGV. CDR3 coding DNA: TGTGCCAGCAGCTCCCACAGGGCCACTAACTATGGCTACACCTTC. It yields the protein CASSSHRATNYGYTF.

V usage is TRBV6-5 and J usage is TRBJ1-6; D uncertain. Germline V gene lookup returns CDR1 MNHEY and CDR2 SVGAGI. This CDR3 is built from 14 residues. V lost 1 base and J lost 12, with 13 bases in between. CDR3 in DNA: TGTGCCAGCAGTTACTGGACGGCGGGTGGACCCCTCCACTTT. Translation: CASSYWTAGGPLHF.

The chain carries TRBV9 and TRBJ2-5; D call uncertain. Germline CDR1 SGDLS, CDR2 YYNGEE. The CDR3 has 15 residues. Trimming left V 0 bases short and J 1 base short, with 10 bases between. CDR3 nucleotides: TGTGCCAGCAGCGTAGGGGCTCGCGGCCAAGAGACCCAGTACTTC. Protein product: CASSVGARGQETQYF.

This clone was recorded once. The chain combines TRBV5-1 with TRBJ1-2, with D unresolved. Trimming shortened V by 2 bases and J by 7 bases, and 15 bases separated the two germline ends. This CDR3 is 14 amino acids long. CDR1 and CDR2 from the germline V gene are SGHRS and YFSETQ. CDR3 protein: CASSLNGVVGGYTF. The CDR3 DNA reads TGCGCCAGCAGCTTAAACGGGGTGGTAGGTGGCTACACCTTC.

In this sample, this clone turned up once. The V gene is TRBV7-2, the J gene TRBJ1-6, with D unresolved. Germline V lookup: CDR1 SGHTA, CDR2 FQGNSA. The CDR3 has 15 residues. The V gene lost 2 bases and the J gene lost 10 bases, with 15 bases spanning the gap. CDR3 sequence (DNA): TGTGCCAGCAGCTTAACAGCATCTCGATACTCACCCCTCCACTTT. Its protein product is CASSLTASRYSPLHF.